The entry that follows covers one TCR beta chain sequence. Its antigen remains unknown. The sample originates from a study of cytomegalovirus exposure and HLA in healthy donors. The PCR made use of 60 Vbeta and 13 Jbeta primers. TCRdb's table, derived via immunoSEQ multiplex PCR, lists solely in-frame clones and lacks some. The sample has some 110,000 clones, 78% seen once. Whole-study results and caveats: In most subjects, TCR beta sequences reportedly gave accurate predictions of HLA-A and HLA-B alleles.

The germline V and J ends were trimmed by 6 bases and 3 bases, with 18 bases remaining between them. CDR3 length: 15 residues. Germline CDR1 reads MDHEN; CDR2 reads SYDVKM. This TCR was recovered from a woman in her thirties or forties in good health and CMV-seronegative. Sequenced input: PBMCs. The chain combines TRBV28 with TRBJ2-7; D is perhaps TRBD1 (6 bases). The CDR3 here is CASSPATQGHYEQYF. CDR3 sequence (DNA): TGTGCCAGCAGCCCGGCAACACAGGGACACTACGAGCAGTACTTC.